Described below is a single T cell receptor (beta chain) sequence and its context. The antigen is not known. TCRdb keeps only in-frame clones here, not all; method: immunoSEQ multiplex PCR. The data show about 96,000 clones, roughly 88% seen once. These data come from a study of T cell responses to AZD1222 COVID-19 vaccine. Overall study findings and caveats: Spike-specific TCR breadth and depth went up after people got two AZD1222 doses. Regions 160-218 and 743-854 held dominance among vaccine-associated CD4 TCRs, which spanned spike. A mostly white British donor set with more females was recruited, and clonal diversity was possibly underestimated.

V shed 3 bases and J shed 2 bases, with 10 bases lying between them. The CDR3 runs to 14 residues. CDR1 and CDR2 (germline): SGHTA, FQGNSA. This chain connects TRBV7-2 to TRBJ2-5; D is undetermined. The TCR comes from an adult in good health. Sample: peripheral blood, taken on day 0 of AZD1222 vaccination. CDR3 bases: TGTGCCAGCAGCTTTAAGAGATTGCAAGAGACCCAGTACTTC. Amino acid sequence: CASSFKRLQETQYF.